The 22 T cell receptor beta chains given below trace back to one sample, sequenced in a study of T-cell reconstitution after alpha-beta-depleted transplantation in children. Preparation of the TCRbeta library involved a method that used unique molecular identifiers. A single record per CDR3 protein comes from TCRdb applying MiXCR to the PCR reads. The sample lists over 300,000 distinct CDR3 sequences; 9% to 12% were seen once. The starting material was PBMCs from the stem cell graft donor, obtained from the stem cell graft. These receptor sequences come from a human donor who donated a stem cell graft to a child with acute lymphoblastic leukemia.

A word on this clonotype: A much more abundant neighbour one base away suggests this may be a read error. V and J are TRBV3-1 and TRBJ1-2, with a tentative D call TRBD1 (5 bases). Trimming stripped 5 bases from V and 6 bases from J, with 19 bases between. CDR1 LGHDT and CDR2 YNNKEL come from the germline V gene (reference sequence). This CDR3 contains 15 residues. CDR3: CASSSRDPWWDGYTF. The CDR3, as DNA: TGTGCCAGCAGCTCGCGGGACCCCTGGTGGGATGGCTACACCTTC.

This clonotype was found many times. V is TRBV9 and J is TRBJ2-1; TRBD2 is a possible D gene (5 bases). Germline loops: CDR1 SGDLS, CDR2 YYNGEE. The CDR3 totals 11 residues. V lost 4 bases and J 10 bases, leaving 9 bases between the germline ends. CDR3 amino acids: CASSNGEEQFF. The DNA of the CDR3 is TGTGCCAGCAGCAACGGGGAGGAGCAGTTCTTC.

This clonotype occurred many times. The CDR3 DNA reads as TGTGCCAGCAGGCTTCGGGACAGTGCCTACGAGCAGTACTTC. It translates to CASRLRDSAYEQYF. The V and J genes are TRBV12-3 or TRBV12-4 and TRBJ2-7; the match to TRBD1 covers 7 bases. V shed 6 bases and J 2 bases; nucleotides not matched to a gene: 7. The CDR3 is made up of 14 amino acids.

The table lists this clonotype with a count of one. In this CDR3 the conserved last residue, phenylalanine or tryptophan, is missing, so a read error is likely. This chain connects TRBV25-1 to TRBJ2-3; no clear D gene. The length of the CDR3 is 13 residues. Trimming left V 2 bases short and J 1 base short, with 4 bases between. Germline V gene sequence: CDR1 MGHDK, CDR2 SYGVNS. The CDR3 is CASSETGTDTQYY. Written as DNA, the CDR3 is TGTGCCAGCAGTGAAACCGGCACAGATACGCAGTATTAT.

This clonotype has ten or more counts. V usage is TRBV28 and J usage is TRBJ2-7; D is possibly TRBD2 (5 bases). Between the trimmed V and J ends, which lost 3 bases and 6 bases, there was a span of 9 bases. CDR1 is MDHEN and CDR2 is SYDVKM in the germline V gene. This CDR3 is built from 12 residues. The chain's CDR3 is CASSFGGGEQYF. The CDR3 nucleotides read TGTGCCAGCAGTTTCGGTGGAGGCGAGCAGTACTTC.

The V and J genes are TRBV7-2 and TRBJ2-7; D is undetermined. Trimming removed 2 bases at V and 2 bases at J, with 10 bases between. Germline values: CDR1 SGHTA, CDR2 FQGNSA. The CDR3 is 14 amino acids. The CDR3 is CASSLTAGPYEQYF. For the CDR3, the DNA is TGTGCCAGCAGCTTAACGGCAGGCCCCTACGAGCAGTACTTC.

This clonotype has more than one count but fewer than ten. This chain joins TRBV10-1 and TRBJ2-5; D call uncertain. Trimming took off 0 bases at V and 2 bases at J, with 7 bases between the two ends. Germline V gene data show CDR1 as WNHNN and CDR2 as SYGVQD (reference sequence). The CDR3 spans 14 residues. In DNA, the CDR3 is TGCGCCAGCAGTGAGTCAGAACAGCAAGAGACCCAGTACTTC. Translated, it gives CASSESEQQETQYF.

This clonotype was detected many times. This chain links TRBV9 with TRBJ1-2, with a possible D match to TRBD1 (5 bases). In germline, CDR1 is SGDLS, CDR2 YYNGEE. With 3 bases removed from V and 3 bases from J, the gap between germline ends came to 12 bases. This CDR3 comprises 14 residues. The CDR3 loop reads CASSDRGRDYGYTF. The CDR3 DNA reads as TGTGCCAGCAGCGACCGGGGGAGGGACTATGGCTACACCTTC.

V gene TRBV20-1 combines with J gene TRBJ2-4; TRBD2 is a possible D gene (7 bases). Germline V CDR1 and CDR2: DFQATT, SNEGSKA (reference sequence). The CDR3 consists of 16 residues. Trimming removed 3 bases at V and 7 bases at J, with 22 bases between. The CDR3 DNA is TGCAGTGCTAGTCCCCCCCTCGGGGGGCGATGGAACATTCAGTACTTC. It codes for CSASPPLGGRWNIQYF.

This clonotype came up a few times. V is TRBV5-1 and J is TRBJ2-7; the match to TRBD1 covers 7 bases. CDR3 size: 15 residues. Germline V gene data show CDR1 as SGHRS and CDR2 as YFSETQ. The J segment lost 5 bases and the V segment lost 2 bases, leaving 10 bases of the junction unmatched. CDR3 bases: TGCGCCAGCAGCTTAGGACAGGCCGTCCAGAACGAGCAGTACTTC. This translates into CASSLGQAVQNEQYF.

This clonotype has a count of ten or more. The chain uses TRBV10-3 and TRBJ2-3, with TRBD2 matching over 8 bases. CDR3 length: 15 residues. CDR1 and CDR2 from the germline V gene are ENHRY and SYGVKD. The V segment lost 7 bases and the J segment 2 bases; nucleotides outside the gene matches: 8. The CDR3 sequence: CAINEREGLTDTQYF. CDR3 bases: TGTGCCATCAACGAACGGGAGGGCCTCACAGATACGCAGTATTTT.

This clonotype was recorded a few times. The V and J genes are TRBV7-8 and TRBJ2-2; D possibly matches TRBD1 or TRBD2 (5 bases each). CDR1 SGHVS and CDR2 FQNEAQ come from the germline V gene. CDR3 size: 16 residues. Trimming shortened V by 6 bases and J by 2 bases, and 16 bases separated the two germline ends. In nucleotides, the CDR3 is TGTGCCAGCAGTTATTCCGGGACCAGCAACACCGGGGAGCTGTTTTTT. It translates to CASSYSGTSNTGELFF.

This clonotype was detected many times. The CDR3, as DNA: TGCGCCAGCAGCCAAATAGTTGGAGGGGACTACAATGAGCAGTTCTTC. It codes for CASSQIVGGDYNEQFF. V usage is TRBV4-3 and J usage is TRBJ2-1; D is possibly TRBD2 (6 bases). V was pared by 2 bases and J by 3 bases, with 14 bases between. Germline V gene sequence: CDR1 LGHNA, CDR2 YSLEER. CDR3 length: 16 residues.

On this clonotype itself: The CDR3 does not end in the conserved phenylalanine or tryptophan, so this is likely a read error. This chain uses TRBV7-2 with TRBJ2-3; D not resolved. The V gene lost 2 bases and the J gene lost 5 bases, with 2 bases spanning the gap. The CDR3 runs to 11 residues. Germline V gene lookup returns CDR1 SGHTA and CDR2 FQGNSA. The CDR3: CASSLLDTQYL. CDR3 coding DNA: TGTGCCAGCAGCTTATTAGATACGCAGTATTTG.

This clonotype appeared many times. V usage is TRBV7-3 and J usage is TRBJ2-1; D is perhaps TRBD2 (6 bases). The CDR3 loop spans 15 amino acids. Trimming took off 2 bases at V and 6 bases at J, with 14 bases between the two ends. The germline gives CDR1 SGHTA, CDR2 FQGTGA. CDR3: CASSLDAGTGNEQFF. CDR3 nucleotides: TGTGCCAGCAGCTTAGACGCGGGAACAGGCAATGAGCAGTTCTTC.

This clonotype was seen repeatedly, ten times or more. V is TRBV5-1 and J is TRBJ2-1; 10 bases fit TRBD2. Per germline, CDR1 SGHRS and CDR2 YFSETQ. The CDR3 runs 16 residues. V trimming: 3 bases; J trimming: 2 bases; junction bases outside the gene matches: 5. The CDR3 spells CASSWGTSGTYNEQFF. CDR3 coding DNA: TGCGCCAGCAGCTGGGGAACTAGCGGGACCTACAATGAGCAGTTCTTC.

V and J are TRBV11-2 and TRBJ2-1; D ambiguous. The CDR3 is 16 amino acids. Trimming cost V 0 bases and J 0 bases, with 9 bases left between them. CDR1 SGHAT and CDR2 FQNNGV come from the germline V gene. Written as DNA, the CDR3 is TGTGCCAGCAGCTTAGATCCGGTGAGCTCCTACAATGAGCAGTTCTTC. Protein product: CASSLDPVSSYNEQFF. The whole variable domain, remainder taken from reference TRBV11-2 and TRBJ2-1, is EAGVAQSPRYKIIEKRQSVAFWCNPISGHATLYWYQQILGQGPKLLIQFQNNGVVDDSQLPKDRFSAERLKGVDSTLKIQPAKLEDSAVYLCASSLDPVSSYNEQFFGPGTRLTVL.

The chain uses TRBV11-2 and TRBJ2-7, with 9 bases lining up with TRBD2. Germline V gene sequence: CDR1 SGHAT, CDR2 FQNNGV. V shed 0 bases, J shed 2 bases, and the junction held 2 bases outside the gene matches. This CDR3 spans 15 amino acids. The CDR3 coding sequence is TGTGCCAGCAGCTTAGAACTAGCGGGTCCCTACGAGCAGTACTTC. Protein product: CASSLELAGPYEQYF.

This clonotype showed up many times. The CDR3 here is CASRVAGPTDTQYF. The CDR3 DNA reads TGTGCCAGCAGAGTAGCGGGGCCCACGGATACGCAGTATTTT. The chain couples TRBV6-1 to TRBJ2-3, with 8 nucleotides matching TRBD2. In germline, CDR1 is MNHNS, CDR2 SASEGT. This CDR3 spans 14 amino acids. Trimming at V came to 6 bases and at J to 6 bases, leaving 8 bases not matched to a gene.

The V and J genes are TRBV20-1 and TRBJ2-7; 14 bases align to TRBD2. This CDR3 has 16 amino acids. Germline trimming cut 0 bases from V and 4 bases from J; bases unmatched to any gene: 5. Germline assignment: CDR1 DFQATT and CDR2 SNEGSKA (reference sequence). CDR3 DNA: TGCAGTGCTAGAGATATGGGACTAGCGGGAGAATACGAGCAGTACTTC. This translates into CSARDMGLAGEYEQYF.

On this clonotype itself: One junction end disagrees with the germline gene, perhaps due to a read error. This chain connects TRBV12-3 or TRBV12-4 to TRBJ1-1, with D perhaps matching TRBD1 (6 bases). The CDR3 is 13 residues long. The CDR3 region is CASGDSGGGRCDF. The CDR3 DNA reads TGTGCCAGCGGTGATTCGGGCGGGGGCAGGTGTGACTTT.

This clonotype turned up a few times. The rearrangement uses TRBV12-3 or TRBV12-4 and TRBJ2-7; D perhaps matches TRBD1 (6 bases). This CDR3 contains 14 residues. The germline V and J ends were trimmed by 3 bases and 0 bases, with 9 bases remaining between them. The CDR3 protein is CASSFQGISYEQYF. The CDR3, as DNA: TGTGCCAGCAGTTTCCAGGGGATCTCCTACGAGCAGTACTTC.